The present T cell receptor (beta chain) was sequenced within a study of cytomegalovirus exposure and HLA in healthy donors. Whole-study context: Clustering assigned over 70% of the roughly 370 genotyped donors to the Caucasian-associated ancestry cluster.

Germline CDR1 reads LNHDA; CDR2 reads SQIVND (reference sequence). V dropped 7 bases and J dropped 0 bases, with 12 bases sitting between them. This CDR3 spans 14 amino acids. PCR amplification relied on 60 Vbeta primers (plus 13 Jbeta primers). Assay used: immunoSEQ multiplex PCR; TCRdb lists only in-frame clones, some missing. The data show about 200,000 clones, around three quarters seen once. Sequencing was carried out using PBMCs. The receptor was isolated from a man in his forties or fifties in good health and CMV-seronegative. V is TRBV19 and J is TRBJ1-1; D remains unclear. CDR3 nucleotides: TGTGCCAGTACCCTTCCTCGAGTGAACACTGAAGCTTTCTTT. Encoded protein: CASTLPRVNTEAFF.